This T cell receptor (beta chain) stems from a study of T-cell memory formation after mild COVID-19. Study background: Across donors, TCR clusters were largely donor specific. Findings of the study overall: Clones contracting over day 15 to 85 were CD4/CD8 balanced, with later expanders leaning CD4+. Most CD4+ clones that shrank were in CM and EM, while CD8+ ones turned up in EMRA.

The CDR3 runs 14 residues. CDR1 is MNHEY and CDR2 is SVGEGT in the germline V gene. Trimming stripped 6 bases from V and 4 bases from J, with 14 bases between. About this clonotype: Its antigen is unidentified.

TCRdb re-called the 5' RACE reads through MiXCR, storing one row per CDR3 protein. The sample lists approximately 89,000 distinct CDR3 sequences, around 25% occurring once. The source is a man aged 18 to 30 who had mild COVID-19 (a few samples of this study predate the infection). Cell type and time point are not known. This chain connects TRBV6-2 or TRBV6-3 to TRBJ2-3; D is unresolved. Sequencing was carried out using PBMCs or a T cell subset sorted from them (not recorded which). In DNA form, the CDR3 reads TGTGCCAGCAGCAAATGGGCAGTCGCAGATACGCAGTATTTT. This encodes CASSKWAVADTQYF.